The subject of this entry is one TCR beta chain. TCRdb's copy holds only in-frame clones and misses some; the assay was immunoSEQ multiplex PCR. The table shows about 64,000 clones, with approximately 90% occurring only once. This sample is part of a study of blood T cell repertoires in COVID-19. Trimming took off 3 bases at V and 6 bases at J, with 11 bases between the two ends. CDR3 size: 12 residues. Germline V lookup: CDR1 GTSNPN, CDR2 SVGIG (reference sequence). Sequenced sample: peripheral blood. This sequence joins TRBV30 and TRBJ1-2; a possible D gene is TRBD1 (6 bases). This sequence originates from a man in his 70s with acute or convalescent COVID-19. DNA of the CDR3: TGTGCCTGGAGGGGGGGGGCGGATGGCTACACCTTC. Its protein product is CAWRGGADGYTF.